This T cell receptor beta chain came from a study of blood T cell repertoires in COVID-19. Study-wide background: The cDNA or gDNA used as material had been derived from T cells, B-cell-depleted T cells, or PBMCs.

Some clones are missing from TCRdb's copy, which holds only in-frame ones; the method was immunoSEQ multiplex PCR. The sample lists hundreds of thousands of clones, roughly 90% seen once, with over 4% in the top ten. The study recruited people aged about 18 to 95 years across about 25 US areas. Self-reported history from a screening survey and questionnaire set each donor's cohort. In Cohort 3, a recovered donor had either two negative PCRs, clearance, or symptom resolution. V was shortened by 0 bases and J by 1 base, with 7 bases between the two germline ends. This CDR3 comprises 14 residues. CDR1 is SGHRS, CDR2 YFSETQ, per germline.

The source is a woman in her 30s who had recovered from COVID-19. V and J are TRBV5-1 and TRBJ1-1; D call uncertain. The source material was PBMCs or T cells enriched from blood (not recorded which). The CDR3 DNA reads as TGCGCCAGCAGCTTGGCCGGGAAGAACACTGAAGCTTTCTTT. The encoded protein is CASSLAGKNTEAFF.